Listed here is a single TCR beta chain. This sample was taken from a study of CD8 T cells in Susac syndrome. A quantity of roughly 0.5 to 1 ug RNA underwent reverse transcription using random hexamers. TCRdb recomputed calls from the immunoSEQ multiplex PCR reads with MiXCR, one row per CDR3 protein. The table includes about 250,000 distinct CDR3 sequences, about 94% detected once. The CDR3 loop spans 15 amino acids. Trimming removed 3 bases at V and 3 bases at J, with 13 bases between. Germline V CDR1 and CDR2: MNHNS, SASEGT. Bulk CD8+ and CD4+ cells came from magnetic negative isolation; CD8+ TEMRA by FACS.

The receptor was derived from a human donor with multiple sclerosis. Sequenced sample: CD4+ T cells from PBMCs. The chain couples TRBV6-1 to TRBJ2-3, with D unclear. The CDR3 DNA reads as TGTGCCAGCAGTGATGACGGCTTTGGGACAGATACGCAGTATTTT. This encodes CASSDDGFGTDTQYF.